The next 10 T cell receptor beta chains were all read from a single sample in a study of blood T cells in healthy people across ages. It was with a sample-barcoded 5' primer and a J-beta primer mix that a second PCR of roughly 6 to 11 cycles was run. TCRdb called the 5' RACE reads again in MiXCR, with one record for every CDR3 protein. Here the sample spans about 640,000 distinct CDR3 sequences, about 30% being singletons. The sample consisted of blood. Receptors originate from a woman older than 75 in good health.

J is TRBJ2-7 and V is TRBV6-5, with D perhaps matching TRBD1 (7 bases). This CDR3 has 11 residues. Trimming pared 5 bases from V and 10 bases from J, leaving 12 bases between. The germline CDR1 and CDR2 sequences are MNHEY and SVGAGI. CDR3 in amino acids: CASSQGGKQYF. CDR3 in DNA: TGTGCCAGCAGTCAGGGGGGAAAACAGTACTTC.

This clonotype was counted ten times or more. The rearrangement links TRBV5-1 to TRBJ1-1, with 8 bases that match TRBD1. J gave up 6 bases and V 4 bases, and 5 bases lay outside the gene matches. This CDR3 region has 13 residues. The germline V gene encodes CDR1 SGHRS and CDR2 YFSETQ. In DNA form, the CDR3 reads TGCGCCAGCAGCCGGACAGGGAGCGCTGAAGCTTTCTTT. As protein: CASSRTGSAEAFF.

This clonotype was detected only a few times. The chain combines TRBV13 with TRBJ1-6; 7 bases line up with TRBD1. The trim removed 5 bases at V and 8 bases at J, leaving 9 bases unmatched. The germline CDR1 and CDR2 sequences are PRHDT and FYEKMQ (reference sequence). The CDR3 length is 15 residues. The CDR3 region has the DNA TGTGCCAGCAGCGCCCGCAGACAGGGTTATTCACCCCTCCACTTT. It specifies CASSARRQGYSPLHF. Filled out from reference TRBV13 and TRBJ1-6, the complete variable domain reads AAGVIQSPRHLIKEKRETATLKCYPIPRHDTVYWYQQGPGQDPQFLISFYEKMQSDKGSIPDRFSAQQFSDYHSELNMSSLELGDSALYFCASSARRQGYSPLHFGNGTRLTVT.

This clonotype was seen many times. The chain combines TRBV6-1 with TRBJ2-7; 8 bases are shared with TRBD1. V shed 7 bases, J shed 3 bases, and the junction held 5 bases outside the gene matches. Germline-derived CDR1 and CDR2 are MNHNS and SASEGT. The CDR3 extends over 13 amino acids. CDR3 in amino acids: CASMVQGGYEQYF. The CDR3 DNA reads as TGTGCCAGCATGGTACAGGGGGGCTACGAGCAGTACTTC.

This clonotype was detected only a few times. The V call is TRBV20-1, the J call TRBJ1-1, with D perhaps matching TRBD1 (5 bases). Germline values: CDR1 DFQATT, CDR2 SNEGSKA (reference sequence). The CDR3 spans 15 residues. V dropped 3 bases and J dropped 5 bases, with 19 bases sitting between them. CDR3 amino acids: CSASRQLNWGTEAFF. For the CDR3, the DNA is TGCAGTGCTAGTAGACAGCTCAATTGGGGTACTGAAGCTTTCTTT.

The chain has TRBV10-3 and TRBJ1-2; 9 nucleotides agree with TRBD1. Per the germline V gene, CDR1 is ENHRY and CDR2 is SYGVKD. The CDR3 spans 14 residues. The V and J ends lost 4 bases and 4 bases, in that order; junction bases with no gene match: 4. CDR3 sequence (DNA): TGTGCCATCAGTGCAGAGACAGGGGGCTATGGCTACACCTTC. It yields the protein CAISAETGGYGYTF.

A note on this clonotype: A read error may explain this, as a much larger clone is one base away. This chain joins TRBV7-2 and TRBJ2-7, with 7 bases lining up with TRBD1. The length of the CDR3 is 13 residues. The J segment lost 7 bases and the V segment lost 5 bases, leaving 8 bases of the junction unmatched. Germline V gene data show CDR1 as SGHTA and CDR2 as FQGNSA. CDR3 DNA sequence: TGTGCCAGCAGCCAGACAGGGTGGAATGAGCAGTACTTC. Translated: CASSQTGWNEQYF.

This clonotype was observed at least ten times. This sequence joins TRBV11-2 and TRBJ2-1; 7 positions match TRBD1. This CDR3 is built from 16 residues. The junction had 13 bases not matched to a gene; V was cut back by 0 bases and J by 11 bases. Germline CDR1 SGHAT, CDR2 FQNNGV. The CDR3 sequence is CASSLDPGQVSNKQFF. The CDR3 nucleotides read TGTGCCAGCAGCTTAGATCCAGGACAGGTGTCTAACAAGCAGTTCTTC.

This clonotype was counted many times. The rearrangement links TRBV7-2 to TRBJ2-3, with D perhaps assigned TRBD1 or TRBD2 (6 bases each). The CDR3 loop spans 17 amino acids. Trimming left V 5 bases short and J 0 bases short, with 18 bases between. Germline CDR1 SGHTA, CDR2 FQGNSA. CDR3: CASSPKQGLLSTDTQYF. For the CDR3, the DNA is TGTGCCAGCAGCCCCAAACAGGGACTTTTGAGCACAGATACGCAGTATTTT.

Notes on this clonotype: Mismatch with germline at one junction end may stem from a read error. The chain carries TRBV30 and TRBJ2-1; a weak D match, TRBD2 (6 bases). Per germline, CDR1 GTSNPN and CDR2 SVGIG (reference sequence). The CDR3 is 12 amino acids. The CDR3 sequence: CAWSERVIEQCF. The CDR3 DNA follows: TGTGCCTGGAGTGAGCGGGTTATTGAGCAGTGCTTC. The full variable domain, rest sourced from reference TRBV30 and TRBJ2-1, is SQTIHQWPATLVQPVGSPLSLECTVEGTSNPNLYWYRQAAGRGLQLLFYSVGIGQISSEVPQNLSASRPQDRQFILSSKKLLLSDSGFYLCAWSERVIEQCFGPGTRLTVL.